This record covers a single T cell receptor beta chain. No antigen is known for it. Per-base quality was not reported, and no clone a single base away is much larger than it. The CDR3 sequence holds 15 residues, the cysteine and phenylalanine included. Only the CDR3 region is kept as DNA, spanning 45 bases read in frame from base 1. After removal of 0 bases from V and 8 bases from J, the junction retains 4 bases not matched to a gene. CDR1 LGHDT and CDR2 YNNKEL were looked up in the germline V gene (reference sequence). The data originate from a study of T cells in placental villitis. Regarding the research as a whole: To test an allograft-versus-infection hypothesis, the study compared placental TCR-beta repertoires across three groups: villitis of unknown etiology, unaffected controls matched for gestational age, and infectious villitis.

Using the Amsterdam Criteria, researchers selected ten or so placentae that carried a pathological diagnosis of high-grade villitis of unknown etiology. Mothers with villitis of unknown etiology had significantly higher gravidity and parity and more prior miscarriages than control and infectious villitis groups. Placentae were collected after delivery and underwent gross and histological evaluation before archival tissue selection. Five 10-micron scrolls were cut from each FFPE block, and DNA was isolated using the AllPrep DNA/RNA FFPE Tissue kit. NanoDrop was used to check DNA concentration and purity, while a Bioanalyzer was used to assess RNA quality. The paper's findings and limits, for the study overall: Small amounts of decidua were contained in the paraffin blocks, so some of the captured T cells, especially in controls, may have been decidual rather than villous infiltrates. Sequencing bulk tissue made it impossible to distinguish helper, regulatory or cytotoxic T cells or to tell maternal from fetal T cells, and the approach excluded gamma-delta receptors. Clonality was higher in villitis of unknown etiology placentae than in controls (median approximately 0.052 versus 0.0054, p=0.0025), which points to clonal expansion. CMV-specific clone frequencies were higher in infectious CMV cases than in villitis of unknown etiology (around 0.011 vs 0.00091), and the villitis of unknown etiology frequencies did not differ from those of controls. In villitis of unknown etiology, the expanded clones were largely private to each individual placenta, suggesting that there was no single initiating antigen.

The immunoSEQ v4 bias-controlled multiplex PCR assay, performed blinded to group allocation, was used to amplify TCR-beta CDR3 regions from genomic DNA. To estimate the quantities of nucleated cells and T cells in each sample, reference gene primers were added alongside the TCR-beta primers. Sequencing of the libraries was performed on an Illumina MiSeq with a 100-cycle paired-end protocol. The paper's processing steps were these. In the immunoSEQ Analyzer software, diversity and richness were calculated, with richness measured by iChao1 and clonality based on Pielou evenness and Shannon diversity on a 0-1 scale where a higher value means less diversity. CDR3 amino acid sequences with V/J genes were queried against VDJdb for CMV, EBV and influenza A specificities using confidence 3 and substitution 2. TCR-beta amino acid clonotype overlap between villitis of unknown etiology, infectious villitis and control repertoires was assessed with the Morisita-Horn index. The clones in this table, taken by TCRdb from immuneACCESS, are in-frame only. Not every clone is retained; where verified, under half of the shortfall comes from an unresolved V gene, and the cause of the rest is unknown. That table gives V, J and clone size, and the DNA gave D and trimming. Here the sample has a few thousand clones; around 82% occur a single time. The ten largest clones add up to roughly 9.8% of the sample.

Sequencing was carried out using placental tissue containing maternal and fetal cells. This chain joins TRBV3-1 (or the pseudogene TRBV3-2) to TRBJ1-4, and 9 junctional nucleotides match TRBD1. The TCR comes from a human patient with villitis of unknown etiology; the placental T cells may come from both mother and fetus. The DNA sequence follows: TGTGCCAGCAGCCAAGAATGGGACAGGGAAGAAAAACTGTTTTTT. Its protein product is CASSQEWDREEKLFF.